This entry features one TCR beta chain sequence. Its antigen is currently unknown. These data originate in a study of OX40 agonist ivuxolimab in advanced cancers. The wider study: The patients received agonistic anti-OX40 (CD134) antibody ivuxolimab.

Individuals having autoimmune disease history or systemic immunosuppression were not enrolled. Sequencing used immunoSEQ multiplex PCR; TCRdb keeps in-frame clones, though not all of them. The sample yields around 80,000 clones, roughly 90% seen once. Study-level results: Part of the nonresponder group also had normalized T-cell clonal expansion that was low.

This CDR3 is 15 amino acids long. The germline V and J ends were trimmed by 4 bases and 6 bases, with 16 bases remaining between them. The V gene's germline CDR1 is SGDLS and CDR2 YYNGEE. This clonotype was sampled from an adult with an advanced solid tumor such as melanoma, head and neck, liver or kidney cancer. Source: CD4+ or CD8+ T cells sorted from blood, taken in a trial of the OX40 agonist ivuxolimab. The chain carries TRBV9 and TRBJ2-2; a weak D match, TRBD1 (6 bases). As DNA, the CDR3 is TGTGCCAGCAGCTCGGCCGGGACACCGGCCGGGGAGCTGTTTTTT. Translated, it gives CASSSAGTPAGELFF.